This T cell receptor beta chain is drawn from a study of T cell changes during pregnancy in multiple sclerosis. The CDR3 has 12 residues. Per germline, CDR1 SNHLY and CDR2 FYNNEI. V was trimmed by 5 bases and J by 7 bases, leaving 12 bases between them. Using immunoSEQ multiplex PCR, the repertoire was profiled, and TCRdb retains in-frame clones only, with some absent. Altogether 36,000 or so clones are present, 88% being singletons, with the ten largest covering roughly 0.52%. The sequencing here drew on CD4+ T cells from peripheral blood mononuclear cells, taken in the first trimester of pregnancy. The sequence was obtained from a female donor with multiple sclerosis, enrolled in a pregnancy study. The chain employs TRBV2 and TRBJ2-7; a possible D gene is TRBD2 (6 bases). The CDR3 DNA sequence: TGTGCCAGCAGTCCCCACGGGGGTGAGCAGTACTTC. Translated, it gives CASSPHGGEQYF.